Reported below is one T cell receptor (beta chain). The antigen remains unidentified. Clones were sequenced by immunoSEQ multiplex PCR, and TCRdb holds only the in-frame ones, with some missing. Of 2 million to 3 million clones in the sample, 93% were seen once. The donors, healthy adults who were HIV-negative, had experienced no recent acute infections or vaccinations. These data belong to a study of shared clonotypes between healthy human individuals. Whole-study context: Three CD4 naive, three CD4 memory, two CD8 naive and one CD8 memory plate were used per donor.

This CDR3 has 16 amino acids. Looked up from germline, CDR1 is MDHEN and CDR2 is SYDVKM. The V gene lost 5 bases and the J gene lost 0 bases, with 14 bases spanning the gap. Regarding the study as a whole: Generally, estimated richness proved larger in naive subsets than it did in memory subsets.

V and J are TRBV28 and TRBJ1-5; no definite D call. This receptor was identified in a man younger than 35 in good health. Some clones in this sample may be carry-over from other donors' samples. Sequencing was performed on naive CD4+ T cells from PBMCs. The subset is: CD45RA+ positively selected. The CDR3 loop is CASSLTPLNSNQPQHF. The CDR3 nucleotides are TGTGCCAGCAGTCTCACGCCCCTGAATAGCAATCAGCCCCAGCATTTT.